These 13 T cell receptor beta chains were all obtained from the same sample, sequenced in a study of T cell responses to AZD1222 COVID-19 vaccine. Profiling relied on immunoSEQ multiplex PCR, and the TCRdb table lists in-frame clones only, not all of them. The data hold more than 150,000 clones, with approximately 91% observed a single time. The sample consisted of peripheral blood, taken 28 days after the second AZD1222 dose. These receptors came from an adult who received the AZD1222 COVID-19 vaccine.

This rearrangement joins TRBV3-1 (or the pseudogene TRBV3-2) to TRBJ2-7; 11 bases fit TRBD1. The CDR3 consists of 18 residues. V gave up 2 bases and J gave up 4 bases; unmatched junction bases: 13. CDR1 LGHDT and CDR2 YNNKEL come from the germline V gene (reference sequence). The CDR3 here is CASSQRAYLGQGVYEQYF. The CDR3 DNA sequence: TGTGCCAGCAGCCAAAGAGCTTACCTGGGACAGGGGGTTTACGAGCAGTACTTC.

This chain uses TRBV11-2 with TRBJ1-4, with a possible D match to TRBD1 (5 bases). Germline V gene data show CDR1 as SGHAT and CDR2 as FQNNGV. Between the trimmed V and J ends, which lost 5 bases and 4 bases, there was a span of 14 bases. This CDR3 contains 15 residues. CDR3 nucleotides: TGTGCCAGCAGCCAACAGGAACTGATTAATGAAAAACTGTTTTTT. Protein product: CASSQQELINEKLFF.

The chain links TRBV19 to TRBJ1-5; TRBD1 matches 10 bases. CDR1 and CDR2 from the germline V gene are LNHDA and SQIVND (reference sequence). Unmatched junction bases numbered 12, after V lost 9 bases and J lost 7 bases. The CDR3 sequence is 15 residues long. The CDR3 region is CASTKGQGSFQPQHF. CDR3 nucleotide sequence: TGTGCCAGCACCAAGGGACAGGGGAGTTTCCAGCCCCAGCATTTT.

The chain uses TRBV5-1 and TRBJ1-2; TRBD1 might be the D (6 bases). Trimming stripped 0 bases from V and 8 bases from J, with 14 bases between. The CDR3 spans 14 residues. The germline V gene has CDR1 SGHRS and CDR2 YFSETQ. The CDR3 DNA sequence: TGCGCCAGCAGCTTGGCCGAGGGGGATCGAGGCTACACCTTC. This translates into CASSLAEGDRGYTF.

This sequence joins TRBV28 and TRBJ2-2, with D hard to call. Germline values: CDR1 MDHEN, CDR2 SYDVKM. The CDR3 consists of 15 residues. V lost 2 bases to trimming and J lost 5 bases, with 12 bases between them. Here the CDR3 reads CASSLTRYHTGELFF. As DNA, the CDR3 is TGTGCCAGCAGTTTAACAAGATATCATACCGGGGAGCTGTTTTTT.

The chain carries TRBV28 and TRBJ1-1; D gene unclear. Germline V gene sequence: CDR1 MDHEN, CDR2 SYDVKM. Trimming removed 6 bases at V and 1 base at J, with 15 bases between. CDR3 length equals 15 residues. The CDR3 region has the DNA TGTGCCAGCAGCTCACGAACAGCTTGGAACACTGAAGCTTTCTTT. Translation gives CASSSRTAWNTEAFF.

The chain is built from TRBV7-8 and TRBJ2-2; 8 positions match TRBD2. Germline V gene lookup returns CDR1 SGHVS and CDR2 FQNEAQ. The trim removed 4 bases at V and 3 bases at J, leaving 4 bases unmatched. The CDR3 loop spans 15 amino acids. The CDR3 DNA reads TGTGCCAGCAGCTATAGCGGGGCGTACACCGGGGAGCTGTTTTTT. It translates to CASSYSGAYTGELFF.

The chain recombines TRBV30 with TRBJ2-3; 10 bases match TRBD2. V lost 3 bases to trimming and J lost 3 bases; unmatched junction nucleotides: 6. Germline V CDR1 and CDR2: GTSNPN, SVGIG (reference sequence). This CDR3 comprises 15 residues. The CDR3: CAWSDSGRPTDTQYF. CDR3 DNA sequence: TGTGCCTGGAGCGATAGCGGGAGGCCTACAGATACGCAGTATTTT.

This clone was detected once. The chain is built from TRBV19 and TRBJ1-4, with no clear D. Deletions cut 5 bases from V and 0 bases from J, with 16 bases between. Germline loops: CDR1 LNHDA, CDR2 SQIVND (reference sequence). This CDR3 region has 17 residues. Here the CDR3 reads CASSPLARKATNEKLFF. CDR3 nucleotides: TGTGCCAGTAGTCCCCTAGCCCGGAAAGCAACTAATGAAAAACTGTTTTTT.

The rearrangement joins TRBV7-3 to TRBJ1-6, with D hard to call. V was cut by 1 base and J by 7 bases, with 8 bases left in between. The CDR3 loop spans 14 amino acids. Germline V lookup: CDR1 SGHTA, CDR2 FQGTGA. The CDR3 coding sequence is TGTGCCAGCAGCTTAAGCTCAGCCAATTCACCCCTCCACTTT. Its translation is CASSLSSANSPLHF.

The rearrangement links TRBV21-1 to TRBJ1-2. TRBV21-1 has pseudogene status. CDR3 length: 12 residues. This CDR3 reads CASSTRGVGYTF. CDR3 DNA: TGTGCCAGCAGCACTCGGGGAGTCGGCTACACCTTC.

The J gene is TRBJ1-2, the V gene TRBV5-6, with no clear D. Trimming took off 2 bases at V and 4 bases at J, with 9 bases between the two ends. CDR1 is SGHDT, CDR2 YYEEEE, per germline. The CDR3 covers 13 residues. CDR3 region: CASSLFTPYGYTF. CDR3 nucleotide sequence: TGTGCCAGCAGCTTATTCACCCCCTATGGCTACACCTTC.

The rearrangement joins TRBV5-6 to TRBJ1-1; D gene uncertain. The CDR3 consists of 13 residues. Trimming shortened V by 2 bases and J by 1 base, and 6 bases separated the two germline ends. Per germline, CDR1 SGHDT and CDR2 YYEEEE. CDR3 bases: TGTGCCAGCAGCTTTTCAAAGAACACTGAAGCTTTCTTT. This translates into CASSFSKNTEAFF.